Below are 30 T cell receptor beta chains sequenced from a single sample in a study of neurological immune-mediated disorders. Using its own MiXCR run on the 5' RACE reads, TCRdb lists one record per CDR3 protein. The data hold around 35,000 distinct CDR3 sequences, with about 1.4% observed a single time. The sequenced sample was PBMCs. These receptors came from a woman in her thirties with multiple sclerosis.

This clonotype was counted many times. The rearrangement uses TRBV7-2 and TRBJ2-7; the D call may be TRBD1 or TRBD2 (5 bases each). Germline CDR1 reads SGHTA; CDR2 reads FQGNSA. The CDR3 sequence is 15 residues long. V shed 5 bases and J shed 7 bases, with 21 bases lying between them. The CDR3 region has the DNA TGTGCCAGCAGCCCCCGGGACCCCCTAACGGGGGAGCAGTACTTC. Its translation is CASSPRDPLTGEQYF.

The V gene is TRBV10-2, the J gene TRBJ2-3; a weak D match, TRBD2 (5 bases). V was pared by 2 bases and J by 6 bases, with 18 bases between. The CDR3 sequence is 16 residues long. Germline V gene sequence: CDR1 WSHSY, CDR2 SAAADI. The CDR3 sequence: CASSEGLLRVEDTQYF. The CDR3 DNA sequence: TGCGCCAGCAGTGAGGGACTTTTAAGGGTTGAGGATACGCAGTATTTT.

This clonotype was observed at least ten times. The rearrangement links TRBV15 to TRBJ1-5; D not certain. The V gene's germline CDR1 is LNHNV and CDR2 YYDKDF (reference sequence). The V end was cut by 2 bases, the J end by 5 bases, with 13 bases between. This CDR3 contains 15 residues. The CDR3 DNA sequence: TGTGCCACCAGCAGACCCAAAGGGCTAGATCAGCCCCAGCATTTT. Amino acid sequence: CATSRPKGLDQPQHF.

With respect to this clonotype: The missing conserved phenylalanine or tryptophan at the end of this CDR3 makes a read error likely. V usage is TRBV7-8 and J usage is TRBJ1-2; no firm D call. The V and J ends lost 4 bases and 6 bases respectively, with 12 bases between them. The V gene's germline CDR1 is SGHVS and CDR2 FQNEAQ. The CDR3 covers 13 residues. CDR3 protein: CASSSTARDGYTV. In DNA form, the CDR3 reads TGTGCCAGCAGCTCTACGGCGCGGGATGGCTACACCGTC.

By sample fraction, this clonotype is medium-sized. The gene calls are TRBV29-1 and TRBJ2-5; D may correspond to TRBD1 or TRBD2 (5 bases each). Germline CDR1 reads SQVTM; CDR2 reads ANQGSEA. The CDR3 has 14 residues. Trimming took off 4 bases at V and 2 bases at J, with 14 bases between the two ends. The CDR3 DNA is TGCAGCGTTGCGGGACGACCATCACAAGAGACCCAGTACTTC. Encoded protein: CSVAGRPSQETQYF.

There are many counts of this clonotype. The chain links TRBV27 to TRBJ2-7; no clear D gene. Germline-derived CDR1 and CDR2 are MNHEY and SMNVEV (reference sequence). The CDR3 has 13 amino acids. V dropped 2 bases and J dropped 2 bases, with 7 bases sitting between them. The DNA for the CDR3 is TGTGCCAGCAGTTTAGACCTTACCTACGAGCAGTACTTC. Encoded protein: CASSLDLTYEQYF.

This clonotype was observed many times. V gene TRBV7-2 combines with J gene TRBJ2-7, with TRBD1 identical over 11 bases. Germline assignment: CDR1 SGHTA and CDR2 FQGNSA. This CDR3 comprises 16 residues. The trim removed 1 base at V and 3 bases at J, leaving 5 bases unmatched. Here the CDR3 DNA reads TGTGCCAGCAGCTTAGTTGGACAGGGGGCGTACTACGAGCAGTACTTC. Encoded protein: CASSLVGQGAYYEQYF.

This clonotype occurred many times. The chain couples TRBV7-2 to TRBJ2-5, with D perhaps given as TRBD1 or TRBD2 (6 bases each). Trimming took off 1 base at V and 5 bases at J, with 14 bases between the two ends. Germline V gene data show CDR1 as SGHTA and CDR2 as FQGNSA. The CDR3 contains 15 residues. CDR3: CASSLGGGRGETQYF. CDR3 sequence (DNA): TGTGCCAGCAGCTTAGGAGGGGGGCGGGGCGAGACCCAGTACTTC.

This clonotype has at least ten counts. This chain links TRBV20-1 with TRBJ2-4; D gene unclear. Germline CDR1 reads DFQATT; CDR2 reads SNEGSKA (reference sequence). The V gene lost 6 bases and the J gene lost 0 bases, with 9 bases spanning the gap. The CDR3 covers 13 residues. DNA for the CDR3: TGCAGTGCCCTCCCATTAGCCAAAAACATTCAGTACTTC. As protein: CSALPLAKNIQYF.

This clonotype was found many times. The chain couples TRBV2 to TRBJ2-7, with D tentatively TRBD1 or TRBD2 (6 bases each). CDR1 is SNHLY, CDR2 FYNNEI, per germline. This CDR3 spans 15 amino acids. V gave up 4 bases and J gave up 2 bases, with 15 bases separating them. For the CDR3, the DNA is TGTGCCAGCAGTGTTCGGGGGCGCTCCACCTACGAGCAGTACTTC. Translated, it gives CASSVRGRSTYEQYF.

This clonotype was seen repeatedly, ten times or more. V is TRBV4-3 and J is TRBJ1-3, with D hard to call. V shed 2 bases and J shed 0 bases, with 5 bases lying between them. CDR1 is LGHNA and CDR2 is YSLEER in the germline V gene. The CDR3 has 14 amino acids. The CDR3 is CASSQTSSGNTIYF. CDR3 DNA sequence: TGCGCCAGCAGCCAAACGAGCTCTGGAAACACCATATATTTT.

The table lists this clonotype with many counts. The chain carries TRBV6-2 or TRBV6-3 and TRBJ2-5; unclear D gene. The CDR3 is made up of 11 amino acids. Trimming took off 5 bases at V and 6 bases at J, with 7 bases between the two ends. CDR1 is MNHEY, CDR2 SVGEGT, per germline. CDR3 nucleotide sequence: TGTGCCAGCAGTCCCGGACAGACCCAGTACTTC. Residues: CASSPGQTQYF.

As to this clonotype: The missing conserved phenylalanine or tryptophan at the end of this CDR3 makes a read error likely. The DNA is omitted, as the CDR3 cannot be located on it reliably, and the CDR3 follows TCRdb's listing. The V gene is TRBV10-2, the J gene TRBJ1-6. The CDR3 spans 13 residues, counting both ends. CDR1 and CDR2 (germline): WSHSY, SAAADI. CDR3 residues: CASRHQTDSPLHL.

In its sample, this clonotype was seen many times. The chain has TRBV20-1 and TRBJ2-7, with D perhaps given as TRBD1 or TRBD2 (5 bases each). V was pared by 5 bases and J by 4 bases, with 15 bases between. The germline CDR1 and CDR2 sequences are DFQATT and SNEGSKA (reference sequence). CDR3 length: 13 amino acids. The CDR3 protein is CSAVRDGGYEQYF. Written as DNA, the CDR3 is TGCAGTGCTGTCCGGGACGGAGGTTACGAGCAGTACTTC.

There are many counts of this clonotype. This chain links TRBV9 with TRBJ2-4, with a possible D match to TRBD1 (5 bases). From germline, CDR1 is SGDLS and CDR2 YYNGEE. V lost 0 bases, J lost 0 bases, and 7 bases lay in between. This CDR3 has 15 amino acids. CDR3 DNA sequence: TGTGCCAGCAGCGTAGATGACAGAGCCAAAAACATTCAGTACTTC. Its translation: CASSVDDRAKNIQYF.

This clonotype was counted many times. The genes are TRBV7-6 and TRBJ2-7, with D perhaps being TRBD1 or TRBD2 (6 bases each). Germline loops: CDR1 SGHVS, CDR2 FNYEAQ. V lost 5 bases to trimming and J lost 2 bases, with 13 bases between them. The CDR3 is 14 amino acids. Here the CDR3 reads CASSMGGTAYEQYF. Here the CDR3 DNA reads TGTGCCAGCAGCATGGGGGGCACGGCCTACGAGCAGTACTTC. Full variable domain (remainder filled in from reference TRBV7-6 and TRBJ2-7): GAGVSQSPRYKVTKRGQDVALRCDPISGHVSLYWYRQALGQGPEFLTYFNYEAQQDKSGLPNDRFSAERPEGSISTLTIQRTEQRDSAMYRCASSMGGTAYEQYFGPGTRLTVT.

This clonotype appeared many times. The genes are TRBV7-2 and TRBJ2-1, with 7 nucleotides matching TRBD2. Germline CDR1 reads SGHTA; CDR2 reads FQGNSA. This CDR3 region has 13 residues. The ends lost 2 bases at V and 7 bases at J; junction bases unmatched: 2. The CDR3 coding sequence is TGTGCCAGCAGCTTAACTAGCGTAAATGAGCAGTTCTTC. Protein: CASSLTSVNEQFF.

The chain carries TRBV7-3 and TRBJ1-1; D may be TRBD1 (5 bases). The CDR3 is 14 residues long. V was pared by 5 bases and J by 7 bases, with 17 bases between. Germline CDR1 is SGHTA and CDR2 is FQGTGA. For the CDR3, the DNA is TGTGCCAGCAGCGCTCCCGGCCGGGACGGTGAAGCTTTCTTT. Protein product: CASSAPGRDGEAFF.

This clonotype occurred many times. This chain connects TRBV7-6 to TRBJ2-5, with 7 bases fitting TRBD2. Germline V lookup: CDR1 SGHVS, CDR2 FNYEAQ. This CDR3 comprises 13 residues. V shed 4 bases, J shed 4 bases, and the junction held 3 bases outside the gene matches. CDR3 loop: CASSWGLRETQYF. In DNA, the CDR3 is TGTGCCAGCAGCTGGGGACTAAGAGAGACCCAGTACTTC. Supplemented by reference TRBV7-6 and TRBJ2-5, the full variable domain reads GAGVSQSPRYKVTKRGQDVALRCDPISGHVSLYWYRQALGQGPEFLTYFNYEAQQDKSGLPNDRFSAERPEGSISTLTIQRTEQRDSAMYRCASSWGLRETQYFGPGTRLLVL.

This clonotype was seen only a few times. Just one base apart from a much larger clone, this may be a read error. The CDR3 protein is CASSYWLAGNAQFF. The DNA of the CDR3 is TGTGCCAGCAGTTACTGGCTAGCGGGTAATGCGCAGTTCTTC. The chain recombines TRBV6-2 or TRBV6-3 with TRBJ2-1; TRBD2 aligns across 8 bases. The CDR3 spans 14 residues. Looked up from germline, CDR1 is MNHEY and CDR2 is SVGEGT.

This clonotype was counted ten times or more. J is TRBJ1-6 and V is TRBV6-5; D might be TRBD1 (6 bases). V shed 6 bases and J shed 7 bases, with 13 bases lying between them. Per the germline V gene, CDR1 is MNHEY and CDR2 is SVGAGI. The CDR3 has 14 amino acids. The CDR3 DNA is TGTGCCAGCAGCAACGGGGGCGGGAATTCACCCCTCCACTTT. This gives the protein CASSNGGGNSPLHF.

This clonotype was seen repeatedly, ten times or more. V usage is TRBV7-2 and J usage is TRBJ2-5, with D possibly being TRBD1 or TRBD2 (5 bases each). With 0 bases removed from V and 1 base from J, the gap between germline ends came to 6 bases. Germline V gene data show CDR1 as SGHTA and CDR2 as FQGNSA. The CDR3 covers 14 residues. CDR3 bases: TGTGCCAGCAGCTTAGCGGGACCCCAAGAGACCCAGTACTTC. It translates to CASSLAGPQETQYF.

The V and J genes are TRBV29-1 and TRBJ1-1; tentatively, D is TRBD1 (5 bases). V dropped 6 bases and J dropped 0 bases, with 8 bases sitting between them. The CDR3 totals 12 residues. CDR1 SQVTM and CDR2 ANQGSEA come from the germline V gene. As DNA, the CDR3 is TGCAGCGTGACAGTTATGAACACTGAAGCTTTCTTT. It yields the protein CSVTVMNTEAFF.

This clonotype has at least ten counts. The rearrangement uses TRBV5-1 and TRBJ1-1; maybe TRBD1 (6 bases). The CDR3 runs to 14 residues. Deletions cut 7 bases from V and 2 bases from J, with 15 bases between. CDR1 SGHRS and CDR2 YFSETQ come from the germline V gene. The CDR3 here is CASGRQASNTEAFF. CDR3 sequence (DNA): TGCGCCAGCGGACGACAGGCCTCAAACACTGAAGCTTTCTTT.

The J gene is TRBJ2-7, the V gene TRBV7-2; the D is unclear. Trimming pared 1 base from V and 3 bases from J, leaving 4 bases between. This CDR3 region has 12 residues. Germline V gene lookup returns CDR1 SGHTA and CDR2 FQGNSA. CDR3 in DNA: TGTGCCAGCAGCTTAGAATACTACGAGCAGTACTTC. This encodes CASSLEYYEQYF.

This clonotype came up many times. The genes are TRBV4-3 and TRBJ1-5, with D maybe TRBD1 (5 bases). CDR3 length: 15 residues. Trimming left V 0 bases short and J 7 bases short, with 13 bases between. Germline CDR1 LGHNA, CDR2 YSLEER. Here the CDR3 reads CASSQEGRAGQPQHF. CDR3 bases: TGCGCCAGCAGCCAAGAAGGCAGGGCGGGCCAGCCCCAGCATTTT.

This clonotype was seen many times. The chain combines TRBV20-1 with TRBJ2-1; 9 bases align to TRBD2. V trimming: 5 bases; J trimming: 10 bases; junction bases outside the gene matches: 12. The germline gives CDR1 DFQATT, CDR2 SNEGSKA (reference sequence). The CDR3 has 14 residues. In DNA form, the CDR3 reads TGCAGTGCTCCCCGCCCAGCGGGGGGTTCGGAGCAGTTCTTC. This gives the protein CSAPRPAGGSEQFF.

Many counts were recorded for this clonotype. The chain recombines TRBV20-1 with TRBJ1-1; the D is unclear. Trimming shortened V by 3 bases and J by 1 base, and 6 bases separated the two germline ends. Germline CDR1 DFQATT, CDR2 SNEGSKA (reference sequence). CDR3 size: 12 residues. CDR3: CSASRANTEAFF. CDR3 sequence (DNA): TGCAGTGCTAGCAGAGCGAACACTGAAGCTTTCTTT.

Ten or more counts support this clonotype. The chain uses TRBV10-3 and TRBJ1-1; 8 positions match TRBD1. V lost 10 bases to trimming and J lost 4 bases; unmatched junction nucleotides: 14. CDR1 is ENHRY, CDR2 SYGVKD, per germline. The CDR3 consists of 15 residues. The CDR3 sequence is CASSDREKASTEAFF. The CDR3 coding sequence is TGTGCCAGCTCGGACAGGGAGAAGGCAAGCACTGAAGCTTTCTTT.

Many counts were recorded for this clonotype. J is TRBJ2-3 and V is TRBV25-1; weak D call: TRBD2 (6 bases). The CDR3 runs to 15 residues. The germline CDR1 and CDR2 sequences are MGHDK and SYGVNS. Trimming shortened V by 5 bases and J by 3 bases, and 15 bases separated the two germline ends. Here the CDR3 reads CASSLSVGGTDTQYF. CDR3 nucleotides: TGTGCCAGCAGTTTATCCGTAGGAGGGACAGATACGCAGTATTTT.